The 8 T cell receptor beta chains presented below share a single source sample, sequenced in a study of PD-1 blockade in classical Hodgkin lymphoma. Clones were read by immunoSEQ multiplex PCR, and TCRdb kept only the in-frame ones, dropping some. Among 90,000 to 140,000 clones, roughly 87% were seen once, and the ten largest hold 15% to 20%. Specified time point: cycle 4 day 1 (C4D1), after more than five weeks of nivolumab. Every patient was affected by relapse after autologous stem cell transplantation, while exposure to brentuximab vedotin was not uniform. Sequences were derived from peripheral blood mononuclear cells (PBMCs), sampled before the fourth cycle of nivolumab. These receptors all come from a human donor with classical Hodgkin lymphoma.

V gene TRBV11-2 combines with J gene TRBJ1-1, with 10 bases aligning to TRBD1. CDR1 is SGHAT and CDR2 is FQNNGV in the germline V gene. The V and J ends lost 6 bases and 3 bases, in that order; junction bases with no gene match: 4. There are 14 residues in the CDR3. CDR3 in amino acids: CASSPGTGDTEAFF. In DNA form, the CDR3 reads TGTGCCAGCAGTCCCGGGACAGGGGACACTGAAGCTTTCTTT.

This CDR3 is CASSQNQMNTEAFF. The CDR3 DNA follows: TGTGCCAGCAGCCAAAATCAGATGAACACTGAAGCTTTCTTT. The chain uses TRBV14 and TRBJ1-1; D is unclear. V shed 2 bases and J shed 0 bases, with 7 bases lying between them. This CDR3 contains 14 residues. Germline V lookup: CDR1 SGHDN, CDR2 FVKESK.

The gene calls are TRBV4-2 and TRBJ2-6, with D maybe TRBD1 (6 bases). The CDR3 is 18 residues long. The germline gives CDR1 LGHNA, CDR2 YNFKEQ. Between the trimmed V and J ends, which lost 4 bases and 0 bases, there was a span of 16 bases. DNA of the CDR3: TGTGCCAGCAGCCTCGTCCCGGACAGCAACTCTGGGGCCAACGTCCTGACTTTC. This translates into CASSLVPDSNSGANVLTF.

The V call is TRBV27, the J call TRBJ2-5; TRBD1 matches at 7 bases. In germline, CDR1 is MNHEY, CDR2 SMNVEV (reference sequence). This CDR3 region has 14 residues. V shed 2 bases and J 5 bases; nucleotides not matched to a gene: 5. Here the CDR3 DNA reads TGTGCCAGCAGTTTAACCGGGACAGTCGAGACCCAGTACTTC. It encodes CASSLTGTVETQYF.

This chain connects TRBV5-5 to TRBJ2-7, with D maybe TRBD1 (5 bases). Germline CDR1 reads SGHKS; CDR2 reads YYEKEE (reference sequence). The CDR3 has 14 amino acids. V was pared by 0 bases and J by 7 bases, with 14 bases between. This chain's CDR3 is CASSLGGTTGEQYF. CDR3 nucleotide sequence: TGTGCCAGCAGCTTGGGGGGCACCACCGGGGAGCAGTACTTC.

The chain has TRBV5-1 and TRBJ2-1; D ambiguous. V was pared by 4 bases and J by 4 bases, with 12 bases between. Germline loops: CDR1 SGHRS, CDR2 YFSETQ. The CDR3 length is 14 residues. CDR3 sequence: CASSAQSVYNEQFF. In nucleotides, the CDR3 is TGCGCCAGCAGCGCCCAATCGGTGTACAATGAGCAGTTCTTC.

V usage is TRBV6-4 and J usage is TRBJ1-1, with 7 bases that match TRBD1. V dropped 6 bases and J dropped 1; count of bases not matched to a gene: 8. The CDR3 runs to 15 residues. The V gene's germline CDR1 is MRHNA and CDR2 SNTAGT. CDR3 coding DNA: TGTGCCAGCAGGCCACAGGGGATAGGGAACACTGAAGCTTTCTTT. Protein sequence: CASRPQGIGNTEAFF.

This clone was detected only a few times. The chain joins TRBV7-6 to TRBJ1-1; unclear D gene. The CDR3 is 14 amino acids. The germline CDR1 and CDR2 sequences are SGHVS and FNYEAQ. Trimming stripped 5 bases from V and 3 bases from J, with 13 bases between. The CDR3 here is CASSPRGMDTEAFF. As DNA, the CDR3 is TGTGCCAGCAGCCCCCGGGGAATGGACACTGAAGCTTTCTTT.